The 5 T cell receptor beta chains below were found in one sample sequenced in a study of shared clonotypes between healthy human individuals. Measured with immunoSEQ multiplex PCR; TCRdb has only the in-frame clones, and not every one. Of approximately 250,000 clones listed, 65% are singletons. The sample consisted of memory CD4+ T cells sorted from blood. Subset given: CD45RA-negative fraction. These receptors were obtained from a young man in good health.

This clone was observed a handful of times. This chain uses TRBV2 with TRBJ2-5; TRBD1 agrees at 8 bases. V lost 6 bases, J lost 4 bases, and 1 base stayed unmatched. The germline CDR1 and CDR2 sequences are SNHLY and FYNNEI. CDR3 length: 12 residues. The DNA of the CDR3 is TGTGCCAGCAGGGGGACAGGAGAGACCCAGTACTTC. The encoded protein is CASRGTGETQYF.

V usage is TRBV18 and J usage is TRBJ2-3; D call uncertain. The germline CDR1 and CDR2 sequences are KGHSH and LQKENI. The V end was cut by 2 bases, the J end by 7 bases, with 16 bases between. This CDR3 region has 15 residues. CDR3 sequence reads: CASSPRLGVGNTQYF. CDR3 sequence (DNA): TGTGCCAGCTCACCAAGGTTGGGCGTCGGAAATACGCAGTATTTT.

The V call is TRBV27, the J call TRBJ2-7; 11 bases match TRBD2. CDR3 length: 17 amino acids. The trim removed 6 bases at V and 6 bases at J, leaving 16 bases unmatched. CDR1 MNHEY and CDR2 SMNVEV come from the germline V gene (reference sequence). CDR3: CASRTTSGSVYGGEQYF. DNA of the CDR3: TGTGCCAGCAGGACCACTAGCGGGAGTGTTTATGGGGGCGAGCAGTACTTC.

J is TRBJ2-7 and V is TRBV2; 7 bases are shared with TRBD2. The germline V gene encodes CDR1 SNHLY and CDR2 FYNNEI. The CDR3 spans 16 residues. V shed 7 bases, J shed 2 bases, and the junction held 14 bases outside the gene matches. The CDR3 loop is CASKLPREGIPYEQYF. In DNA form, the CDR3 reads TGTGCCAGCAAGCTCCCGAGGGAGGGGATCCCCTACGAGCAGTACTTC.

This clone was detected a few times. V is TRBV18 and J is TRBJ1-1; the D gene is possibly TRBD1 (5 bases). V was shortened by 3 bases and J by 4 bases, with 9 bases between the two germline ends. This CDR3 region has 13 residues. The V gene's germline CDR1 is KGHSH and CDR2 LQKENI. CDR3 loop: CASSPPGSTEAFF. CDR3 sequence (DNA): TGTGCCAGCTCACCGCCAGGGAGCACTGAAGCTTTCTTT.